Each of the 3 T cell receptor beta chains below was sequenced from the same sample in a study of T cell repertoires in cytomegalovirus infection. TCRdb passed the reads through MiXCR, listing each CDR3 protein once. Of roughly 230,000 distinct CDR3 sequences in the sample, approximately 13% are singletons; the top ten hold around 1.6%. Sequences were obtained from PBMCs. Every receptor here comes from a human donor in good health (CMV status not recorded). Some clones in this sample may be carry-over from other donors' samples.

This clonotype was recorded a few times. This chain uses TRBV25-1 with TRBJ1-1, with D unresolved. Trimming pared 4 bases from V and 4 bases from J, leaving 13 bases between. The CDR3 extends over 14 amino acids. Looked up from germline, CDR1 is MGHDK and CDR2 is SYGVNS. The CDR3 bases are TGTGCCAGCAGTGGTGACACCTCGAGCACTGAAGCTTTCTTT. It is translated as CASSGDTSSTEAFF.

CDR3 coding DNA: TGCAGCGTTGAAACGCGGTACGGCGGCTACACCTTC. Its translation: CSVETRYGGYTF. The chain employs TRBV29-1 and TRBJ1-2, with unresolved D. Germline V lookup: CDR1 SQVTM, CDR2 ANQGSEA. The CDR3 is 12 amino acids. Trimming cost V 2 bases and J 8 bases, with 12 bases left between them.

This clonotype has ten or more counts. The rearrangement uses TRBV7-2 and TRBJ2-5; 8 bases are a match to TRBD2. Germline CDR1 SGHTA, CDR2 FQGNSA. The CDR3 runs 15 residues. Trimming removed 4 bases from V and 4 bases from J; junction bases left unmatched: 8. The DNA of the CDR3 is TGTGCCAGCAGCTCTGAGCGGGGGAGCCGAGAGACCCAGTACTTC. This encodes CASSSERGSRETQYF.